What follows describes a single T cell receptor (beta chain). The specificity of this receptor is unknown. Base qualities are not recorded, but no much larger clone differs from it by a single base. The data were taken from a study of T cell responses to AZD1222 COVID-19 vaccine (dated by TCRdb to the early 2020s). Background for the entire study: TCR sequencing covered 230 to 250 trial participants: 207 given two doses of AZD1222 and about 26 given two doses of MenACWY control vaccine. Enrollment into the trials was organized by age into subgroups of 18-55, 56-69 and 70-plus years, and those subgroups contained roughly 150, 30 and 60 TCR-sequenced participants, respectively. Overall study results and their limits: Most participants were white British and females outnumbered males, and the authors suggested that clonal diversity may have been underestimated. Only six AZD1222 recipients were SARS-CoV-2 seropositive at baseline, limiting conclusions about previously exposed vaccinees. After two AZD1222 doses, spike-specific TCR breadth and depth were significantly higher than at day 0 and than in MenACWY recipients. Epitopes outside the regions mutated in the B.1.351 and B.1.1.7 variants were reportedly recognized by nearly half of the unique spike-specific TCRs. Because no day 14 peak-response samples were available, the repertoires could be characterized only after the peak T cell response. In the small 56-69-year group, the increase in depth fell short of significance, most likely because of low power. The vaccine-associated CD4 TCRs covered the entire spike protein, and the dominant responses fell in regions 160-218 and 743-854.

The CDR3 regions of human TCRbeta chains were analyzed by immunosequencing. Per the authors' processing: Repertoire TCRs were matched against a reference library of SARS-CoV-2-specific TCRs generated with the MIRA antigen-specificity platform. Breadth was defined as the fraction of unique TCRs that were SARS-CoV-2-associated, and depth was defined as the fraction of total T cells that were SARS-CoV-2-associated. Using the MIRA data, each spike-specific TCR was assigned both to the spike region to which the TCR was reactive and to a CD4 or CD8 class. Log10-transformed breadth and depth values were compared by one-way ANOVA with Sidak's multiple comparisons tests. TCRdb mirrors the immuneACCESS table, restricted to in-frame sequences. Some clones are absent from its copies; in checked studies, under half trace to an unresolved V gene, and the reason for the others is unknown. That table furnishes V, J and clone size, whereas the DNA furnished D and trimming. Present in this sample are over 55,000 clones, around 82% of which were seen just once. Under 8.5% of the sample comes from the top ten.

Taken with the paper, the label for time point translates to: about 28 days (+/-7) after the second vaccine dose. AZD1222 recipients whose second dose came at about 4 weeks and those whose second dose came at about 12 weeks were combined into one group, since spike-specific TCR depth and breadth did not differ between the two schedules. Vaccinee samples were obtained from the UK trials COV001 and COV002, which included a single-blind randomized controlled phase 2/3 trial of AZD1222 (ChAdOx1 nCoV-19) in healthy adults. For TCRbeta chain sequencing, PBMC samples from trial participants were taken at day 0 and at day 28 after the second dose. Source: peripheral blood, taken 28 days after the second AZD1222 dose. This TCR derives from an adult who received the AZD1222 COVID-19 vaccine.

CDR3 reads: CATSDPSGQGSLSSYNEQFF. The DNA is as follows: TGTGCCACCAGTGACCCCTCAGGACAGGGCTCCCTGAGCTCCTACAATGAGCAGTTCTTC. The chain was built from TRBV24-1 and TRBJ2-1, and 8 junctional nucleotides match TRBD1. The CDR3 goes from the cysteine to the phenylalanine over 20 residues. The DNA shown is the 60-base CDR3, in frame from base 1. At the junction V is shortened by 4 bases and J by 0 bases; bases outside the gene matches: 16. CDR1 and CDR2, looked up from the germline V gene, are KGHDR and SFDVKD.